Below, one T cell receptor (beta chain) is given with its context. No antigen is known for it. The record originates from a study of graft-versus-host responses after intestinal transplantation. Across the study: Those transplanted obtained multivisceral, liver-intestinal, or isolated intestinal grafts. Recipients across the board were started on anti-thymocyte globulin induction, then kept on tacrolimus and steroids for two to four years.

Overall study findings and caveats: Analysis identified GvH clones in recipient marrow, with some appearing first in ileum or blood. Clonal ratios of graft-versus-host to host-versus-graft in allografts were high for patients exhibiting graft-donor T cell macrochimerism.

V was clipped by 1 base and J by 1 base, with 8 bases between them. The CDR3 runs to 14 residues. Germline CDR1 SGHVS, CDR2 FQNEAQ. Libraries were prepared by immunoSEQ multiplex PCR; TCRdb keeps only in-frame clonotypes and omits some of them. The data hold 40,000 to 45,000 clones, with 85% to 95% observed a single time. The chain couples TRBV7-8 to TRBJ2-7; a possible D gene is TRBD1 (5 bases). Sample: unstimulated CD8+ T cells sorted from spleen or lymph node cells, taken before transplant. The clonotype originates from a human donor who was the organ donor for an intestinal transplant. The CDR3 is CASSLVAGSYEQYF. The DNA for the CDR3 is TGTGCCAGCAGCTTAGTGGCAGGGTCCTACGAGCAGTACTTC.